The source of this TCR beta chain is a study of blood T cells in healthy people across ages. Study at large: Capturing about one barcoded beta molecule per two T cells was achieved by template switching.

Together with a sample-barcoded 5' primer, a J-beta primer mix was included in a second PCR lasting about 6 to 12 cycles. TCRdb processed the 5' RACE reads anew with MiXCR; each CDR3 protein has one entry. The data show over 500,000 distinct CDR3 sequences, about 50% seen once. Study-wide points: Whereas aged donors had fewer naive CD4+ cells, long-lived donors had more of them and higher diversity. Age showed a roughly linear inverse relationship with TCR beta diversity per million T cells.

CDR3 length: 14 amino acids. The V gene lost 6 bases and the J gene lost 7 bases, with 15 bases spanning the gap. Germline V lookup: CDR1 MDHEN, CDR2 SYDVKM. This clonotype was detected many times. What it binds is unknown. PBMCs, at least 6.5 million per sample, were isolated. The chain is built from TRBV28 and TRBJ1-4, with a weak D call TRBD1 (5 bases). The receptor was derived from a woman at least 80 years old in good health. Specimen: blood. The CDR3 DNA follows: TGTGCCAGCAGCTTACAGTTAAGGGGTGAAAAACTGTTTTTT. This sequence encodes CASSLQLRGEKLFF.